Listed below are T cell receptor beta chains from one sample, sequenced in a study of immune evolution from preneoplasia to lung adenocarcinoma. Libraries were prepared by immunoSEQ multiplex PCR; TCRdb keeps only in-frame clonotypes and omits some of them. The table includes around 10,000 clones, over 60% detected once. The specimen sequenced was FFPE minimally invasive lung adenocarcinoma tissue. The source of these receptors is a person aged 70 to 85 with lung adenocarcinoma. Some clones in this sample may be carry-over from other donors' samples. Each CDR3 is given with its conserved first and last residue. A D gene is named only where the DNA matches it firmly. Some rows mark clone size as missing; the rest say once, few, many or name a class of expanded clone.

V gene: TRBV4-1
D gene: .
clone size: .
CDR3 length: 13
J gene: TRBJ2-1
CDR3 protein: CASSQEIFNEQFF
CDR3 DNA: TGCGCCAGCAGCCAAGAAATCTTCAATGAGCAGTTCTTC

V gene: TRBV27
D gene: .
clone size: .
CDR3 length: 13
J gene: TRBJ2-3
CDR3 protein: CASSLSITDTQYF
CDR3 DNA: TGTGCCAGCAGTTTATCCATCACAGATACGCAGTATTTT

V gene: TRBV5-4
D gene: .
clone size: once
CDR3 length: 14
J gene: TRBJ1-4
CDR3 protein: CASSSREGRKELFF
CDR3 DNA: TGTGCCAGCAGCTCCCGGGAGGGGAGGAAGGAACTGTTTTTT

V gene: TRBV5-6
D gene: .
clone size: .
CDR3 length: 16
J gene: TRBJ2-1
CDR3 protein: CASSLVGDLSYNEQFF
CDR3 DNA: TGTGCCAGCAGCTTGGTGGGCGATCTCTCCTACAATGAGCAGTTCTTC

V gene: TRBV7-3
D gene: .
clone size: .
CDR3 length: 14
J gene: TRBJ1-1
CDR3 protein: CASSLNGGDTEAFF
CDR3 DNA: TGTGCCAGCAGCTTAAATGGGGGGGACACTGAAGCTTTCTTT

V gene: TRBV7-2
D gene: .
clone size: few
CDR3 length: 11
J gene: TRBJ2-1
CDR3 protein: CASSFLSEQFF
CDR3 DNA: TGTGCCAGCAGCTTTTTAAGTGAGCAGTTCTTC

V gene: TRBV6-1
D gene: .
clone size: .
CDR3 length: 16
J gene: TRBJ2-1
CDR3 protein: CASGELSATDGNEQFF
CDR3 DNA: TGTGCCAGCGGTGAATTGTCTGCGACAGATGGGAATGAGCAGTTCTTC

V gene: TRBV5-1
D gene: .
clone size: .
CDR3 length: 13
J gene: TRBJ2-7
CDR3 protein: CASSLTGNYEQYF
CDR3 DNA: TGCGCCAGCAGCTTGACCGGGAACTACGAGCAGTACTTC

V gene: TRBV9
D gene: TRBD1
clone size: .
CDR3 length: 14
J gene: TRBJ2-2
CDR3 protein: CASSDGQDHGELFF
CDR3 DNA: TGTGCCAGCAGCGATGGACAGGACCACGGGGAGCTGTTTTTT

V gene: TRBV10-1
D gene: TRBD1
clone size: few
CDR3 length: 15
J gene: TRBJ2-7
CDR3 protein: CASSSATGDLGEQYF
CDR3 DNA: TGCGCCAGCAGTTCCGCGACAGGGGATTTAGGGGAGCAGTACTTC

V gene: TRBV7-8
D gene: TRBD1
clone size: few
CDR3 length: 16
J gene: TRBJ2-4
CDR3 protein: CASSPQTGAGKNIQYF
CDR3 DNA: TGTGCCAGCAGCCCACAGACAGGGGCGGGCAAAAACATTCAGTACTTC

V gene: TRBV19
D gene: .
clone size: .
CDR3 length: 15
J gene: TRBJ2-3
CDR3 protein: CASKMSRLSTDTQYF
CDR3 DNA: TGTGCCAGCAAAATGAGCAGGCTTAGCACAGATACGCAGTATTTT

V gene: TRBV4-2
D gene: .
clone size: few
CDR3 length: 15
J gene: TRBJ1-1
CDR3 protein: CASSQGDPSGSEAFF
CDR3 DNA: TGTGCCAGCAGCCAGGGCGATCCCTCAGGGTCTGAAGCTTTCTTT

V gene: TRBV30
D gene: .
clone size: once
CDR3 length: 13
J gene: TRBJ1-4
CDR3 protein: CAWSPGTDEKLFF
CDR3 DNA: TGTGCCTGGAGCCCGGGGACGGACGAAAAACTGTTTTTT

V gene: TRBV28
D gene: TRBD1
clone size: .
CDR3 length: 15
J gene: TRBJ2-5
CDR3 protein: CASSFVGQGQETQYF
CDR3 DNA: TGTGCCAGCAGTTTTGTGGGACAGGGGCAAGAGACCCAGTACTTC

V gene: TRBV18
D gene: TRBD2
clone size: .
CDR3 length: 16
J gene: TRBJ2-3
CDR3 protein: CASSPSAGDGTDTQYF
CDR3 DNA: TGTGCCAGCTCACCTTCGGCGGGAGATGGGACAGATACGCAGTATTTT

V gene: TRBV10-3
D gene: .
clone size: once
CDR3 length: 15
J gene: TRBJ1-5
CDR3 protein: CAISSRVGSNQPQHF
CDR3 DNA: TGTGCCATCAGTTCCCGTGTCGGTAGCAATCAGCCCCAGCATTTT

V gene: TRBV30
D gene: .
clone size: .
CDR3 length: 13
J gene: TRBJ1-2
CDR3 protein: CAWRVASNYGYTF
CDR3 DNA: TGTGCCTGGAGAGTAGCCTCTAACTATGGCTACACCTTC

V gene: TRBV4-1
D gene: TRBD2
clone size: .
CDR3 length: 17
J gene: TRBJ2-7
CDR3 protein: CASSRIRASGVLYEQYF
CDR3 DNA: TGCGCCAGCAGCCGAATACGGGCTAGCGGGGTCCTCTACGAGCAGTACTTC

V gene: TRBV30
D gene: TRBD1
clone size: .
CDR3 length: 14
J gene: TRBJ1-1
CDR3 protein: CALWVWTGDTEAFF
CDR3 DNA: TGTGCCTTGTGGGTCTGGACAGGGGACACTGAAGCTTTCTTT

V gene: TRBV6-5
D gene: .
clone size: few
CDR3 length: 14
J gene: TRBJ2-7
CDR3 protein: CASSYLQDSYEQYF
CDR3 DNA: TGTGCCAGCAGTTACCTCCAGGACAGCTACGAGCAGTACTTC

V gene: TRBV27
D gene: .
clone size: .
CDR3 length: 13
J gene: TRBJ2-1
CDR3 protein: CASSLIVETEQFF
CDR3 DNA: TGTGCCAGCAGTTTAATCGTTGAGACTGAGCAGTTCTTC

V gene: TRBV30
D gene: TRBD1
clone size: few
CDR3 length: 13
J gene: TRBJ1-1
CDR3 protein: CAWTLTGGSEAFF
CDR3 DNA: TGTGCCTGGACCTTGACAGGGGGTTCTGAAGCTTTCTTT

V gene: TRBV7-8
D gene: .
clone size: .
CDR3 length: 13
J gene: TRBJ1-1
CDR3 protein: CASSPGEDTEAFF
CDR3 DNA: TGTGCCAGCAGCCCTGGGGAGGACACTGAAGCTTTCTTT

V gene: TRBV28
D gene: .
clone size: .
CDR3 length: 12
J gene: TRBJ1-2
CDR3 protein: CASTYRDYGYTF
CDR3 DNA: TGTGCCAGCACCTACAGAGACTATGGCTACACCTTC

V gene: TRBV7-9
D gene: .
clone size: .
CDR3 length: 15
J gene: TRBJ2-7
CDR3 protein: CASSLAQVSSYEQYF
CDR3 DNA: TGTGCCAGCAGCTTAGCACAGGTGAGCTCCTACGAGCAGTACTTC

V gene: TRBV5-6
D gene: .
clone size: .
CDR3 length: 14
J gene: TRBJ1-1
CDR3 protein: CASSLGTPATEAFF
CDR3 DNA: TGTGCCAGCAGCTTGGGGACACCGGCCACTGAAGCTTTCTTT

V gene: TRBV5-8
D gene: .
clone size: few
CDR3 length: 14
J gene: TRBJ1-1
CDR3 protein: CASSLDGAALDAFF
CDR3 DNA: TGTGCCAGCAGCTTGGATGGGGCGGCGTTGGATGCTTTCTTT

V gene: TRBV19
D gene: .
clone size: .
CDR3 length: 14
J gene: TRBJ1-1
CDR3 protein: CASSIEGMNTEAFF
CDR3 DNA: TGTGCCAGTAGTATAGAGGGAATGAACACTGAAGCTTTCTTT

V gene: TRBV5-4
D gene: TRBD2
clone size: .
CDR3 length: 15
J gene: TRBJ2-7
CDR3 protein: CASSLVRAGTYEQYF
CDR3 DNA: TGTGCCAGCAGCTTGGTCCGAGCGGGGACCTACGAGCAGTACTTC

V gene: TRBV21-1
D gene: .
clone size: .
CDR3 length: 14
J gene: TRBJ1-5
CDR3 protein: CASIIKDRNQPQHF
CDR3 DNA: TGTGCCAGCATCATAAAAGACAGGAATCAGCCCCAGCATTTT

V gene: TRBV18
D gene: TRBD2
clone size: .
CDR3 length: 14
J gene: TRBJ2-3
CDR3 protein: CASSPAGGADTQYF
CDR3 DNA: TGTGCCAGCTCACCGGCCGGGGGGGCAGATACGCAGTATTTT

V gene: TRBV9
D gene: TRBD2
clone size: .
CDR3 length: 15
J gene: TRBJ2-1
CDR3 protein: CASSVAQGGVNEQFF
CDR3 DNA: TGTGCCAGCAGCGTCGCGCAGGGAGGGGTGAATGAGCAGTTCTTC

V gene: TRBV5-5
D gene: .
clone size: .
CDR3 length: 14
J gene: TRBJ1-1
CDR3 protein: CASSIDPTNTEAFF
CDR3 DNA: TGTGCCAGCAGCATCGACCCGACGAACACTGAAGCTTTCTTT

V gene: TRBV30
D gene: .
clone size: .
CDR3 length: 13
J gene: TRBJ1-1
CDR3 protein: CAWSKDRGTEAFF
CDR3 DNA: TGTGCCTGGAGCAAGGATCGAGGAACTGAAGCTTTCTTT

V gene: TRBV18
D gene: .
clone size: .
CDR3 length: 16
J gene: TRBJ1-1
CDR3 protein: CASSPPEEQGSGKAFF
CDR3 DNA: TGTGCCAGCTCACCACCGGAGGAACAGGGAAGTGGGAAAGCTTTCTTT

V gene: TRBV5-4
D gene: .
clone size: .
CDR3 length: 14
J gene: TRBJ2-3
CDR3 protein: CASSYRGLTDTQYF
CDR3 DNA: TGTGCCAGCAGCTACAGGGGACTCACAGATACGCAGTATTTT

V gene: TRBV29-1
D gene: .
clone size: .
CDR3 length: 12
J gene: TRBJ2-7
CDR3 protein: CSVGGGGYEQYF
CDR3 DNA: TGCAGCGTTGGGGGTGGGGGATACGAGCAGTACTTC

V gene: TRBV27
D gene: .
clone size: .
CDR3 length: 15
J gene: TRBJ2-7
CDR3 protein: CASTILPGPGYEQYF
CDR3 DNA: TGTGCCAGCACCATACTACCGGGACCAGGATACGAGCAGTACTTC

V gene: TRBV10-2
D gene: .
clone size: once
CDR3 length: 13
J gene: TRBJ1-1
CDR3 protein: CASSETGRREAFF
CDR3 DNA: TGCGCCAGCAGTGAGACGGGACGCCGAGAAGCTTTCTTT

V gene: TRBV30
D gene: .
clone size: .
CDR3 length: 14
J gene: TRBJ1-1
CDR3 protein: CAWRPGGVFTEAFF
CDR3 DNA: TGTGCCTGGAGGCCAGGTGGGGTCTTTACTGAAGCTTTCTTT

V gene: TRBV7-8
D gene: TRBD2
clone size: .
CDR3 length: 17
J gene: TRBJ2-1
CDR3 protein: CASSLGGGRSSYNEQFF
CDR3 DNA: TGTGCCAGCAGCTTAGGTGGCGGGAGAAGCTCCTACAATGAGCAGTTCTTC

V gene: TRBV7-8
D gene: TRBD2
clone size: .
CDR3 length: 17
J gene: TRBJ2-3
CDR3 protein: CASSEGLAGAFRDTQYF
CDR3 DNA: TGTGCCAGCAGCGAAGGACTAGCGGGGGCCTTTCGAGATACGCAGTATTTT

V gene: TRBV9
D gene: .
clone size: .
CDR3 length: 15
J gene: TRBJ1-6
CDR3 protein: CASSGRDILNSPLHF
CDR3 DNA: TGTGCCAGCAGCGGCCGGGACATATTAAATTCACCCCTCCACTTT

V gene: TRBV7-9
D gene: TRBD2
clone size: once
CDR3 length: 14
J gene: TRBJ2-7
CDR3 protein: CASGASGLSYEQYF
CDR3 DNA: TGTGCCAGCGGGGCTAGCGGGCTGTCCTACGAGCAGTACTTC

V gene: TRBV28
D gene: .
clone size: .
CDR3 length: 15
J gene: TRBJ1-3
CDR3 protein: CASTERGGSGNTIYF
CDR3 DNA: TGTGCCAGCACCGAAAGGGGGGGAAGTGGAAACACCATATATTTT

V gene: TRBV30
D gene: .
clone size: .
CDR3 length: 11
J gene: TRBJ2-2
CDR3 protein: CAWSVVGELFF
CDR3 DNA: TGTGCCTGGAGTGTAGTAGGGGAGCTGTTTTTT

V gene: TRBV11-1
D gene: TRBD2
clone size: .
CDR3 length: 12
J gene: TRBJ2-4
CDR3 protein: CASSGGVDIQYF
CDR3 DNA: TGTGCCAGCAGCGGGGGGGTGGACATTCAGTACTTC

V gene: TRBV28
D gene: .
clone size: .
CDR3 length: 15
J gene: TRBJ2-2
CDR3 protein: CASTWVWSDTGELFF
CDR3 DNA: TGTGCCAGCACCTGGGTTTGGAGCGACACCGGGGAGCTGTTTTTT

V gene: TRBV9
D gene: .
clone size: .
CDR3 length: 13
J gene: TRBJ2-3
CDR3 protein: CASSVEGTDTQYF
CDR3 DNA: TGTGCCAGCAGCGTAGAGGGGACAGATACGCAGTATTTT

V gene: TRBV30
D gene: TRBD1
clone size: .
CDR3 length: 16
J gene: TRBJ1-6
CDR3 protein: CAWSVRQGLYNSPLHF
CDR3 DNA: TGTGCCTGGAGTGTACGACAGGGGCTTTATAATTCACCCCTCCACTTT